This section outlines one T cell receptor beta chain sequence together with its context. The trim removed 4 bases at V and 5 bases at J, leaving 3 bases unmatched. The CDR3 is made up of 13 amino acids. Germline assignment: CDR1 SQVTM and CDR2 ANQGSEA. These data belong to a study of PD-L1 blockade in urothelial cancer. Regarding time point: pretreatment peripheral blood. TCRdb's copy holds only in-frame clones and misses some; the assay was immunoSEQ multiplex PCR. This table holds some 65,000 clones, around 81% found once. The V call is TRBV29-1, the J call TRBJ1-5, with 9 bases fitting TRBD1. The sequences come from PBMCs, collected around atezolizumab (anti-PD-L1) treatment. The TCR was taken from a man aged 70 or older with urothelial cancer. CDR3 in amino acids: CSVGTGDDQPQHF. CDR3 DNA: TGCAGCGTTGGGACAGGGGATGATCAGCCCCAGCATTTT.